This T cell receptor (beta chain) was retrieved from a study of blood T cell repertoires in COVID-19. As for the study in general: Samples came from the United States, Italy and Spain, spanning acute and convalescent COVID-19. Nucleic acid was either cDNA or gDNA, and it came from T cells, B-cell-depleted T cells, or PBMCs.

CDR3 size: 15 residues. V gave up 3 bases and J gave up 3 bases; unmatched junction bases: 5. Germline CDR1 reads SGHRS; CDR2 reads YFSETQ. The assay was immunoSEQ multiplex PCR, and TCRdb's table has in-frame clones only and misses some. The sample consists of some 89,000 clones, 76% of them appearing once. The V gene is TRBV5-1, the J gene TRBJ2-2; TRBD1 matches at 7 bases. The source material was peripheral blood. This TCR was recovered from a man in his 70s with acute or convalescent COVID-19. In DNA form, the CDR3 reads TGCGCCAGCAGCTCCGGGACAGAGTACACCGGGGAGCTGTTTTTT. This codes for CASSSGTEYTGELFF.